This TCR beta chain originates from a study of shared clonotypes between healthy human individuals. Germline V gene data show CDR1 as SGHNT and CDR2 as YYREEE (reference sequence). V was shortened by 3 bases and J by 5 bases, with 5 bases between the two germline ends. CDR3 length equals 11 residues. Concerning this clone: The antigen is not known. Other DNA sequences within the sample encode an identical CDR3.

Generated by immunoSEQ multiplex PCR, the TCRdb table keeps only in-frame clones and is missing some. This table has 950,000 to 1,200,000 clones, about 80% appearing once. The authors divided CD4+ cells into CD45RA+ naive and CD45RA-negative memory subsets. Study-level points and caveats: An effect of sequencing depth on clonotype sharing among donors was expected. Some naive CD4 clonotypes, around 4.7%, turned up in common across four donors. A generally larger estimated richness was seen in naive subsets than in memory subsets.

The rearrangement joins TRBV5-4 to TRBJ2-5; D remains unclear. Specimen: memory CD4+ T cells from PBMCs. Subset meaning: CD45RA-negative fraction. This receptor was taken from a man aged 18-30 years in good health. Some clones in this sample may be carry-over from other donors' samples. The CDR3 region is CASSSGETQYF. For the CDR3, the DNA is TGTGCCAGCAGCTCGGGCGAGACCCAGTACTTC.